What follows are 9 T cell receptor beta chains derived from one specimen sequenced in a study of blood T cells in healthy people across ages. Primers used in a second PCR of roughly 6 to 12 cycles were a sample-barcoded 5' primer and a J-beta primer mix. One entry per CDR3 protein results from TCRdb running MiXCR on the 5' RACE reads. This table has about 1.6 million distinct CDR3 sequences, about 32% appearing once. Material: blood. These TCRs come from a woman aged 25 to 39 in good health.

The chain combines TRBV4-1 with TRBJ2-1; 7 bases are shared with TRBD1. Germline V gives CDR1 MGHRA, CDR2 YSYEKL. The trim removed 0 bases at V and 6 bases at J, leaving 11 bases unmatched. The CDR3 consists of 17 residues. The CDR3 region is CASSQEGTDDPVNEQFF. In nucleotides, the CDR3 is TGCGCCAGCAGCCAAGAAGGGACAGACGACCCTGTCAATGAGCAGTTCTTC.

The genes are TRBV5-1 and TRBJ2-2, with a tentative D call TRBD1 (6 bases). The germline V gene encodes CDR1 SGHRS and CDR2 YFSETQ. This CDR3 has 14 residues. Trimming pared 0 bases from V and 7 bases from J, leaving 10 bases between. The CDR3 protein is CASSLEGDGGELFF. The CDR3 DNA reads as TGCGCCAGCAGCTTGGAGGGGGACGGCGGGGAGCTGTTTTTT.

As regards this clonotype: One end of the junction does not line up with germline, which may come from a read error. The chain combines TRBV12-3 or TRBV12-4 with TRBJ2-7, with 8 bases matching TRBD2. CDR3 size: 20 residues. CDR3 DNA: TGTGCCCGCAGTTCGAATACCCGGGGGGGCCAGGATTACGGGTTCTACGAGCAGTACTTC. This translates into CARSSNTRGGQDYGFYEQYF.

This clonotype appeared a few times. This chain joins TRBV4-1 and TRBJ2-7; D unresolved. The length of the CDR3 is 16 residues. Trimming removed 0 bases from V and 2 bases from J, with 14 bases in between. Germline CDR1 and CDR2: MGHRA and YSYEKL. The CDR3 nucleotides are TGCGCCAGCAGCCAAGATTCGGCAGGCTCCACCTACGAGCAGTACTTC. This translates into CASSQDSAGSTYEQYF.

This clonotype was detected only a few times. V is TRBV4-1 and J is TRBJ2-1; a possible D gene is TRBD2 (6 bases). Looked up from germline, CDR1 is MGHRA and CDR2 is YSYEKL. This CDR3 region has 14 residues. The V end lost 0 bases, the J end lost 14 bases, and 17 bases lay between the germline ends. The CDR3 here is CASSQEAQRDLEFF. The CDR3 bases are TGCGCCAGCAGCCAAGAGGCACAAAGGGACTTGGAGTTCTTC.

This clonotype has a handful of counts. The gene calls are TRBV27 and TRBJ2-3; perhaps TRBD2 as D (5 bases). Germline V gene data show CDR1 as MNHEY and CDR2 as SMNVEV (reference sequence). Trimming removed 3 bases at V and 6 bases at J, with 13 bases between. The CDR3 covers 14 residues. The CDR3 loop is CASSFGRRGDTQYF. CDR3 bases: TGTGCCAGCAGTTTTGGGCGGAGAGGGGATACGCAGTATTTT.

The chain employs TRBV7-3 and TRBJ2-6; 7 nucleotides line up with TRBD1. Losses at the gene ends were 6 bases for V and 0 bases for J; bases not matched to a gene: 5. In germline, CDR1 is SGHTA, CDR2 FQGTGA. This CDR3 has 16 residues. CDR3 residues: CASRRTGDSGANVLTF. The CDR3 nucleotides are TGTGCCAGCAGACGGACAGGAGACTCTGGGGCCAACGTCCTGACTTTC.

The chain joins TRBV12-3 or TRBV12-4 to TRBJ2-5; D is unclear. The CDR3 is 14 amino acids. The V end lost 6 bases, the J end lost 4 bases, and 15 bases lay between the germline ends. This chain's CDR3 is CASSPNGPRETQYF. The CDR3 nucleotides are TGTGCCAGCAGCCCTAACGGGCCAAGAGAGACCCAGTACTTC.

This clonotype turned up a few times. The chain recombines TRBV4-2 with TRBJ2-3, with D perhaps matching TRBD1 (6 bases). Germline CDR1 is LGHNA and CDR2 is YNFKEQ. The V end was cut by 1 base, the J end by 2 bases, with 13 bases between. There are 16 residues in the CDR3. CDR3 sequence (DNA): TGTGCCAGCAGCCAAGTGGGCAGGGGAACCACAGATACGCAGTATTTT. Amino acid sequence: CASSQVGRGTTDTQYF.